The 30 T cell receptor beta chains reported below all come from one sample, sequenced in a study of shared clonotypes between healthy human individuals. Profiling relied on immunoSEQ multiplex PCR, and the TCRdb table lists in-frame clones only, not all of them. This repertoire shows fewer than 400,000 clones, about 74% found once; its top ten account for 9% to 12%. The sample was memory CD4+ T cells sorted from blood. The subset is: CD45RA-negative fraction. The source is a man younger than 45 in good health.

The genes are TRBV15 and TRBJ2-5; 7 bases map to TRBD1. The CDR3 is 14 amino acids. Germline-derived CDR1 and CDR2 are LNHNV and YYDKDF (reference sequence). Trimming at V came to 3 bases and at J to 5 bases, leaving 6 bases not matched to a gene. The CDR3 here is CATSRDRSGETQYF. CDR3 bases: TGTGCCACCAGCAGGGACAGGTCGGGGGAGACCCAGTACTTC.

V usage is TRBV11-1 and J usage is TRBJ2-5, with TRBD1 matching 9 bases. The ends lost 5 bases at V and 3 bases at J; junction bases unmatched: 7. The length of the CDR3 is 15 residues. CDR1 and CDR2 from the germline V gene are SGHAT and FQDESV (reference sequence). The CDR3 nucleotides are TGTGCCAGCAGCCCCGGGACAGGGTACAAAGAGACCCAGTACTTC. As protein: CASSPGTGYKETQYF.

As to this clone: This clone may be a read error of a much larger clone one base away. V usage is TRBV9 and J usage is TRBJ2-5, with TRBD1 identical over 7 bases. Per the germline V gene, CDR1 is SGDLS and CDR2 is YYNGEE. This CDR3 region has 14 residues. V lost 0 bases and J lost 2; bases outside the gene matches: 1. The CDR3, as DNA: TGTGCCAGCAGCGTAGGGGACAGACAAGAGACCCAGTACTTC. Protein product: CASSVGDRQETQYF. Based on the CDR3 plus reference TRBV9 and TRBJ2-5, the full variable domain is DSGVTQTPKHLITATGQRVTLRCSPRSGDLSVYWYQQSLDQGLQFLIQYYNGEERAKGNILERFSAQQFPDLHSELNLSSLELGDSALYFCASSVGDRQETQYFGPGTRLLVL.

The chain employs TRBV5-5 and TRBJ2-1, with D unclear. Germline V gene lookup returns CDR1 SGHKS and CDR2 YYEKEE (reference sequence). Trimming shortened V by 4 bases and J by 5 bases, and 10 bases separated the two germline ends. The length of the CDR3 is 13 residues. The CDR3 bases are TGTGCCAGCAGCCTTGGACCCGACAATGAGCAGTTCTTC. It codes for CASSLGPDNEQFF.

Regarding this clone: At one end the junction does not follow the germline gene, possibly because of a read error. The chain couples TRBV28 to TRBJ1-2, with a tentative D call TRBD1 (5 bases). Germline CDR1 and CDR2: MDHEN and SYDVKM. The CDR3 covers 12 residues. CDR3: CASSLSLGGGFF. The CDR3 DNA follows: TGTGCCAGCAGTTTATCCCTGGGGGGTGGGTTCTTC.

This clone has a handful of counts. V is TRBV4-2 and J is TRBJ1-3; TRBD1 matches at 7 bases. The CDR3 is 14 residues long. Germline CDR1 is LGHNA and CDR2 is YNFKEQ. Trimming removed 1 base from V and 5 bases from J; junction bases left unmatched: 2. Here the CDR3 reads CASSQAGGRNTIYF. The CDR3 bases are TGTGCCAGCAGCCAAGCAGGGGGGAGAAACACCATATATTTT.

This clone was observed a single time. V and J are TRBV28 and TRBJ1-4; tentatively, D is TRBD1 (5 bases). Per germline, CDR1 MDHEN and CDR2 SYDVKM. V was cut by 6 bases and J by 7 bases, with 18 bases left in between. CDR3 length: 15 amino acids. The CDR3 region is CASSPTAQGAEKLFF. The CDR3, as DNA: TGTGCCAGCAGCCCTACGGCCCAAGGGGCTGAAAAACTGTTTTTT.

CDR3 DNA: TGTGCCAGCAGCTTGTCAAGGAGCACAGATACGCAGTATTTT. As protein: CASSLSRSTDTQYF. The chain has TRBV5-4 and TRBJ2-3; D remains ambiguous. This CDR3 has 14 residues. Trimming stripped 1 base from V and 0 bases from J, with 6 bases between. Germline loops: CDR1 SGHNT, CDR2 YYREEE (reference sequence).

The gene calls are TRBV2 and TRBJ1-2, with D hard to call. The CDR3 extends over 13 amino acids. Germline CDR1 is SNHLY and CDR2 is FYNNEI. V dropped 3 bases and J dropped 5 bases, with 10 bases sitting between them. In DNA, the CDR3 is TGTGCCAGCAGTGAGAACAGTGCTTATGGCTACACCTTC. Its protein is CASSENSAYGYTF.

The rearrangement uses TRBV7-2 and TRBJ2-1; D unresolved. V was trimmed by 0 bases and J by 0 bases, leaving 6 bases between them. Germline lookup yields CDR1 SGHTA and CDR2 FQGNSA. The CDR3 contains 15 residues. The CDR3 DNA reads as TGTGCCAGCAGCTTAGCGATGAGCTCCTACAATGAGCAGTTCTTC. Protein: CASSLAMSSYNEQFF.

V is TRBV2 and J is TRBJ2-1, with TRBD2 matching 8 bases. The trim removed 4 bases at V and 0 bases at J, leaving 14 bases unmatched. CDR1 is SNHLY and CDR2 is FYNNEI in the germline V gene. The CDR3 loop spans 19 amino acids. The CDR3 DNA reads TGTGCCAGCAGTGCTCCGGGACTAGGGAGCTTCAGCTCCTACAATGAGCAGTTCTTC. This encodes CASSAPGLGSFSSYNEQFF.

The V call is TRBV5-4, the J call TRBJ2-1, with D possibly TRBD2 on 6 matching bases. CDR3 length: 13 amino acids. Germline V lookup: CDR1 SGHNT, CDR2 YYREEE (reference sequence). V was trimmed by 7 bases and J by 9 bases, leaving 17 bases between them. The CDR3 is CASAGSPRLEQFF. The CDR3 bases are TGTGCCAGCGCGGGGTCCCCCCGGCTTGAGCAGTTCTTC.

The rearrangement uses TRBV10-3 and TRBJ2-1, with a tentative D call TRBD1 (5 bases). Trimming stripped 3 bases from V and 2 bases from J, with 11 bases between. CDR1 and CDR2 from the germline V gene are ENHRY and SYGVKD. The CDR3 covers 15 residues. CDR3 coding DNA: TGTGCCATCAGTGATGCCGTGACAGCCTACAATGAGCAGTTCTTC. It encodes CAISDAVTAYNEQFF.

CDR3 loop: CASSLVLSNTGELFF. In DNA form, the CDR3 reads TGTGCCAGCAGCTTAGTTTTGTCGAACACCGGGGAGCTGTTTTTT. The chain is built from TRBV13 and TRBJ2-2; unclear D gene. V lost 1 base and J 0 bases, leaving 6 bases between the germline ends. Per germline, CDR1 PRHDT and CDR2 FYEKMQ (reference sequence). This CDR3 is 15 amino acids long.

The genes are TRBV5-5 and TRBJ2-1, with a weak D call TRBD1 (6 bases). This CDR3 spans 12 amino acids. The ends were cut back, 3 bases at V and 7 bases at J, with 8 bases in the middle. Per germline, CDR1 SGHKS and CDR2 YYEKEE (reference sequence). The CDR3 is CASSSGTNEQFF. DNA of the CDR3: TGTGCCAGCAGCTCCGGGACAAATGAGCAGTTCTTC.

This clone appeared a few times. V usage is TRBV30 and J usage is TRBJ2-5, with a weak D call TRBD2 (7 bases). Between the trimmed V and J ends, which lost 3 bases and 6 bases, there was a span of 14 bases. The CDR3 has 13 amino acids. Germline lookup yields CDR1 GTSNPN and CDR2 SVGIG (reference sequence). DNA of the CDR3: TGTGCCTGGAGCCCGGGGGGCGCGCAGACCCAGTACTTC. Translated: CAWSPGGAQTQYF.

The chain carries TRBV2 and TRBJ1-1; D is unresolved. Germline V gene data show CDR1 as SNHLY and CDR2 as FYNNEI. Trimming cost V 6 bases and J 8 bases, with 10 bases left between them. This CDR3 spans 11 amino acids. The CDR3 sequence: CASRETGEAFF. CDR3 nucleotide sequence: TGTGCCAGCAGGGAGACGGGAGAAGCTTTCTTT. Together with reference TRBV2 and TRBJ1-1, the CDR3 gives the full variable domain: EPEVTQTPSHQVTQMGQEVILRCVPISNHLYFYWYRQILGQKVEFLVSFYNNEISEKSEIFDDQFSVERPDGSNFTLKIRSTKLEDSAMYFCASRETGEAFFGQGTRLTVV.

The gene calls are TRBV11-2 and TRBJ1-5; perhaps TRBD1 as D (5 bases). V lost 5 bases to trimming and J lost 5 bases, with 13 bases between them. This CDR3 contains 14 residues. Germline CDR1 SGHAT, CDR2 FQNNGV. DNA for the CDR3: TGTGCCAGCAGCAAGGGAAGGGGCGATCAGCCCCAGCATTTT. Protein: CASSKGRGDQPQHF.

The chain is built from TRBV7-8 and TRBJ1-4; 7 bases fit TRBD1. CDR1 and CDR2 (germline): SGHVS, FQNEAQ. CDR3 length: 18 amino acids. V was pared by 1 base and J by 3 bases, with 11 bases of the junction left unmatched. As DNA, the CDR3 is TGTGCCAGCAGCTTAGGACCCGGGGGCAGGGGGGCTAATGAAAAACTGTTTTTT. Translated: CASSLGPGGRGANEKLFF.

The rearrangement uses TRBV29-1 and TRBJ2-1; D not certain. CDR3 length: 16 residues. The germline V gene has CDR1 SQVTM and CDR2 ANQGSEA. V lost 3 bases and J lost 0, with 15 bases in between. CDR3 loop: CSVDSLIMSSYNEQFF. The CDR3 bases are TGCAGCGTTGACAGCCTAATTATGAGCTCCTACAATGAGCAGTTCTTC.

The CDR3 bases are TGCGCCAGCAAACTACGACGGGGCCTCCGGACAAACATTCAGTACTTC. It translates to CASKLRRGLRTNIQYF. The chain couples TRBV10-1 to TRBJ2-4; D assignment may be TRBD1 or TRBD2 (5 bases each). CDR3 length: 16 amino acids. The germline V and J ends were trimmed by 7 bases and 6 bases, with 22 bases remaining between them. In germline, CDR1 is WNHNN, CDR2 SYGVQD (reference sequence).

The CDR3 protein is CASSLDIGLYNEQFF. CDR3 nucleotide sequence: TGTGCCAGCAGCTTAGATATAGGGCTTTACAATGAGCAGTTCTTC. The chain uses TRBV11-2 and TRBJ2-1; D is unclear. The V gene's germline CDR1 is SGHAT and CDR2 FQNNGV. This CDR3 region has 15 residues. V was cut by 0 bases and J by 4 bases, with 10 bases left in between.

V is TRBV7-2 and J is TRBJ1-2; D may be TRBD1 (6 bases). Between the trimmed V and J ends, which lost 3 bases and 10 bases, there was a span of 15 bases. There are 13 residues in the CDR3. Per the germline V gene, CDR1 is SGHTA and CDR2 is FQGNSA. The chain's CDR3 is CASSLRTASDYTF. The DNA for the CDR3 is TGTGCCAGCAGCTTGCGGACAGCCTCCGACTACACCTTC.

The rearrangement links TRBV19 to TRBJ2-2; 7 positions agree with TRBD2. Losses at the gene ends were 2 bases for V and 3 bases for J; bases not matched to a gene: 0. This CDR3 is built from 14 residues. Per germline, CDR1 LNHDA and CDR2 SQIVND (reference sequence). The CDR3 loop reads CASSILADTGELFF. The CDR3, as DNA: TGTGCCAGTAGTATACTAGCGGACACCGGGGAGCTGTTTTTT.

This chain links TRBV6-1 with TRBJ2-7, with D possibly being TRBD2 (5 bases). The CDR3 spans 11 residues. Trimming removed 10 bases at V and 5 bases at J, with 12 bases between. Germline-derived CDR1 and CDR2 are MNHNS and SASEGT. CDR3 DNA sequence: TGTGCCAAGCAGAGGGTCAACGAGCAGTACTTC. Encoded protein: CAKQRVNEQYF.

The rearrangement joins TRBV28 to TRBJ2-1, with TRBD1 matching 10 bases. The CDR3 contains 16 residues. With V trimmed by 2 bases and J by 4 bases, 5 bases remained unmatched. CDR1 and CDR2 from the germline V gene are MDHEN and SYDVKM. The CDR3 bases are TGTGCCAGCAGTTTACGGGACAGGGGAAGTTACAATGAGCAGTTCTTC. This codes for CASSLRDRGSYNEQFF. The whole variable domain, remainder taken from reference TRBV28 and TRBJ2-1, is DVKVTQSSRYLVKRTGEKVFLECVQDMDHENMFWYRQDPGLGLRLIYFSYDVKMKEKGDIPEGYSVSREKKERFSLILESASTNQTSMYLCASSLRDRGSYNEQFFGPGTRLTVL.

The J gene is TRBJ1-2, the V gene TRBV20-1; weak D call: TRBD1 (5 bases). The germline CDR1 and CDR2 sequences are DFQATT and SNEGSKA (reference sequence). V lost 5 bases and J lost 8, with 9 bases in between. The CDR3 loop spans 10 amino acids. In nucleotides, the CDR3 is TGCAGTGCTCTAGGGGTCGGCTACACCTTC. Its protein product is CSALGVGYTF.

The chain combines TRBV5-1 with TRBJ1-1; D is unclear. This CDR3 spans 14 amino acids. CDR1 SGHRS and CDR2 YFSETQ come from the germline V gene. V was cut by 0 bases and J by 1 base, with 7 bases left in between. CDR3 sequence reads: CASSLVGPNTEAFF. For the CDR3, the DNA is TGCGCCAGCAGCTTGGTAGGACCGAACACTGAAGCTTTCTTT.

Of note for this clone: Other DNA variants within this sample encode the same CDR3. The CDR3 protein is CASSLAGYEQYF. CDR3 DNA sequence: TGTGCCAGCAGTTTAGCGGGCTACGAGCAGTACTTC. The V and J genes are TRBV28 and TRBJ2-7; weak D call: TRBD2 (5 bases). CDR1 is MDHEN, CDR2 SYDVKM, per germline. CDR3 length equals 12 residues. The ends were cut back, 2 bases at V and 3 bases at J, with 5 bases in the middle.

The chain recombines TRBV11-2 with TRBJ1-4; D gene uncertain. Germline CDR1 and CDR2: SGHAT and FQNNGV. This CDR3 is 15 amino acids long. With 5 bases removed from V and 3 bases from J, the gap between germline ends came to 13 bases. The chain's CDR3 is CASSPSIGANEKLFF. The CDR3 region has the DNA TGTGCCAGCAGCCCTAGTATCGGGGCTAATGAAAAACTGTTTTTT.